Listed below are T cell receptor beta chains from one sample, sequenced in a study of post-analysis software for immune sequencing data. TCRdb reprocessed the PCR reads via MiXCR and lists one record per CDR3 protein. The sample has hundreds of thousands of distinct CDR3 sequences, approximately 60% seen once. The sequencing input was blood. These receptors were collected from a girl aged 2 to 10 with multiple sclerosis. Both conserved end residues are part of each CDR3. The D gene is left open where the match is weak. Clone size is stated in some rows and not others, as once, few, many or a class when expanded.

CDR3 DNA | CDR3 protein | V gene | D gene | J gene | clone size | CDR3 length
TGTGCCAGCAGCTGGGTAGAAGGGCTAGGGGAGATCTTTGGTGGCTACACCTTC | CASSWVEGLGEIFGGYTF | TRBV7-8 | NA | TRBJ1-2 | once | 18
TGTGCCAGCAGTACCTACCCAGTTCCAGGGGACTCGACAGGGGCCTCAAATGAGCAGTTCTTC | CASSTYPVPGDSTGASNEQFF | TRBV6-2/TRBV6-3 | TRBD1 | TRBJ2-1 | NA | 21
TGCAGTGCTAGCGGAACGAGGCCCCAGGAAAAGACCCAGTACTTC | CSASGTRPQEKTQYF | TRBV20-1 | NA | TRBJ2-5 | NA | 15
TGCGCCAGCAGCTTAGACCTAGCGGGGGCCAATGAGCAGTTCTTC | CASSLDLAGANEQFF | TRBV5-1 | TRBD2 | TRBJ2-1 | few | 15
TGTGCCAGCAGCCCACATTCAATACGACAGGTTCCGAAGTATGGAAATGAGCAGTTCTTC | CASSPHSIRQVPKYGNEQFF | TRBV6-4 | NA | TRBJ2-1 | NA | 20
TGTGCCAGCAGTGACGCCTTCCCTCGTTACAATGAGCAGTTCTTC | CASSDAFPRYNEQFF | TRBV6-1 | NA | TRBJ2-1 | NA | 15
TGTGCCATCAGGACAAACCCAGGGGGGAGAAACATTCAGTACTTC | CAIRTNPGGRNIQYF | TRBV10-3 | NA | TRBJ2-4 | once | 15
TGCAGTGCTAGATCCCTTGCAGGGGTCGGCTACACCTTC | CSARSLAGVGYTF | TRBV20-1 | NA | TRBJ1-2 | NA | 13
TGCGCCAGCAGCCACCCCGAGGGGAATACCTACGAGCAGTACTTC | CASSHPEGNTYEQYF | TRBV5-1 | NA | TRBJ2-7 | few | 15
TGTGCTAGTGGGCCCCAGGGAAATCAGCCCCAGCATTTT | CASGPQGNQPQHF | TRBV12-5 | NA | TRBJ1-5 | NA | 13
TGTGCCAGCAGCTTAGCCAGACTAGCGGGGGGTCCAGATACGCAGTATTTT | CASSLARLAGGPDTQYF | TRBV7-9 | TRBD2 | TRBJ2-3 | NA | 17
TGCGCCAGCAGCCAACCAGTTAGCTCCTATAATTCACCCCTCCACTTT | CASSQPVSSYNSPLHF | TRBV4-1 | NA | TRBJ1-6 | NA | 16
TGCAGTGCTAGAGATCAGACTAGCGGGCCCTACAATGAGCAGTTCTTC | CSARDQTSGPYNEQFF | TRBV20-1 | TRBD2 | TRBJ2-1 | NA | 16
TGCGCCAGCAGCTTGGATGGGCTGGAGGTGGGGTTCTTC | CASSLDGLEVGFF | TRBV5-1 | NA | TRBJ2-1 | NA | 13
TGCAGTGCTAGGACTAGCGGGGGGCCAGATACGCAGTATTTT | CSARTSGGPDTQYF | TRBV20-1 | TRBD2 | TRBJ2-3 | NA | 14
TGTGCCAGCAGTTTATCCCCATTAGACACCCTAGAAGCTTTCTTT | CASSLSPLDTLEAFF | TRBV27 | NA | TRBJ1-1 | NA | 15
TGTGCCAGCAACTCTAGGCTAGCGGGAGACGTGACCCAGTACTTC | CASNSRLAGDVTQYF | TRBV7-9 | TRBD2 | TRBJ2-5 | NA | 15
TGCAGTGCTACCGCGGAACAGGGGAATGAGCAGTTCTTC | CSATAEQGNEQFF | TRBV20-1 | TRBD1 | TRBJ2-1 | few | 13
TGTGCCAGCAGCTTAGGGCTCTCCAATCAGCCCCAGCATTTT | CASSLGLSNQPQHF | TRBV27 | NA | TRBJ1-5 | few | 14
TGTGCCAGCAGTCGCCGTGCAGTTAACTATGGCTACACCTTC | CASSRRAVNYGYTF | TRBV12-3/TRBV12-4 | NA | TRBJ1-2 | NA | 14
TGTGCCAGCAGTAGCCCTAGCGGGGGGCCTTCCATATACAATGAGCAGTTCTTC | CASSSPSGGPSIYNEQFF | TRBV2 | TRBD2 | TRBJ2-1 | NA | 18
TGTTTAGTGGGTCCCTCCTACAATGAGCAGTTCTTC | CLVGPSYNEQFF | TRBV20-1 | NA | TRBJ2-1 | NA | 12
TGTGCCAGCAGCTTAACGATAGCTGTCGAGCAGTTCTTC | CASSLTIAVEQFF | TRBV7-3 | NA | TRBJ2-1 | NA | 13
TGTGCCAGCAGCTTAGGACCAGGGTTCGCCTATGGCTACACCTTC | CASSLGPGFAYGYTF | TRBV11-2 | NA | TRBJ1-2 | few | 15
TGTGCCAGCAGCTCCCAGCAGGGGGGCTCCTACAATGAGCAGTTCTTC | CASSSQQGGSYNEQFF | TRBV5-6 | NA | TRBJ2-1 | few | 16
TGTGCCAGCAGCTGGGACAGGGGGCCTGGCTACACCTTC | CASSWDRGPGYTF | TRBV11-2 | TRBD1 | TRBJ1-2 | NA | 13
TGTGCCAGCAGCGTAGGAGCCAGCGGGAGGGCCCTGGAGACCCAGTACTTC | CASSVGASGRALETQYF | TRBV9 | TRBD2 | TRBJ2-5 | few | 17
TGTGCCAGCAGTTTAAACAGGGTCTCTGGCGGCTACACCTTC | CASSLNRVSGGYTF | TRBV27 | NA | TRBJ1-2 | NA | 14
TGTGCCATCACCGGTGGGGACAATGAGCAGTTCTTC | CAITGGDNEQFF | TRBV10-3 | NA | TRBJ2-1 | NA | 12
TGTGCCAGCACCCGGACCGCCGGCCAAGAGACCCAGTACTTC | CASTRTAGQETQYF | TRBV12-3/TRBV12-4 | NA | TRBJ2-5 | NA | 14
TGCGCCAGCAGCCATCGGGACAGGGCCGAAGAAGGCGATGAGCAGTTCTTC | CASSHRDRAEEGDEQFF | TRBV4-3 | TRBD1 | TRBJ2-1 | NA | 17
TGTGCCAGCAGTCCCTACGGGGCGTTCGGCACAGATACGCAGTATTTT | CASSPYGAFGTDTQYF | TRBV6-5 | NA | TRBJ2-3 | few | 16
TGCAGTGCTAGACAGGGGGCCCAAGAGACCCAGTACTTC | CSARQGAQETQYF | TRBV20-1 | TRBD1 | TRBJ2-5 | NA | 13
TGTGCCAGCGGCGACTCCGTAGGCGAGCAGTACTTC | CASGDSVGEQYF | TRBV6-2/TRBV6-3 | NA | TRBJ2-7 | once | 12
TGTGCCAGCAGCTTAGTTGCGGGACAGGGAGGCACCGGGGAGCTGTTTTTT | CASSLVAGQGGTGELFF | TRBV11-2 | TRBD1 | TRBJ2-2 | once | 17
TGTGCCAGCAGTTACAGGTCCGGTCAGTTACAGGGGATCCTATTCGGGGAGCTGTTTTTT | CASSYRSGQLQGILFGELFF | TRBV6-5 | TRBD1 | TRBJ2-2 | NA | 20
TGCAGCGCTAGAGCAATTGGGGGAGGCAGGAACACCGGGGAGCTGTTTTTT | CSARAIGGGRNTGELFF | TRBV20-1 | NA | TRBJ2-2 | NA | 17
TGTGCCAGCAGCCCTAATGCCAAAAACATTCAGTACTTC | CASSPNAKNIQYF | TRBV27 | NA | TRBJ2-4 | few | 13
TGTGCCGGCAGCTCCACCGGGACGGGCTCCTACGAGCAGTACTTC | CAGSSTGTGSYEQYF | TRBV7-8 | NA | TRBJ2-7 | NA | 15
TGTGCCAGCAGCTTAACCGACAGGGGTGGGGACTCCGAGCAGTACTTC | CASSLTDRGGDSEQYF | TRBV13 | TRBD1 | TRBJ2-7 | NA | 16
TGTGCCTGGACTGGGACGGCCTCCTACGAGCAGTACTTC | CAWTGTASYEQYF | TRBV30 | NA | TRBJ2-7 | NA | 13
TGCAGCGTTCCCGGAGGTCCGGGCCTGAGGTACTTC | CSVPGGPGLRYF | TRBV29-1 | NA | TRBJ2-7 | NA | 12
TGTGCCAGCAGGAACTTGGGACTGTCAGATACGCAGTATTTT | CASRNLGLSDTQYF | TRBV6-6 | NA | TRBJ2-3 | once | 14
TGCAGTGCTGCTGGGACAGGGTCTTCGGGTATTGCGCAGTATTTT | CSAAGTGSSGIAQYF | TRBV20-1 | TRBD1 | TRBJ2-3 | NA | 15
TGTGCCAGCAGCTTGGAGGGTCTGACAGGGATCAGCTCCTACGAGCAGTACTTC | CASSLEGLTGISSYEQYF | TRBV5-5 | TRBD1 | TRBJ2-7 | few | 18
TGTGCCAGCAGCCATTGGACTAGCGGGGAGGAGGAGACCCAGTACTTC | CASSHWTSGEEETQYF | TRBV3-1 | TRBD2 | TRBJ2-5 | few | 16
TGTGCCAGCAGTCCCCAGCGGGGGGACACAGATACGCAGTATTTT | CASSPQRGDTDTQYF | TRBV6-5 | TRBD2 | TRBJ2-3 | NA | 15
TGTGCCAGCAGCAACGGACTAGCGGCAGACTACGAGCAGTACTTC | CASSNGLAADYEQYF | TRBV7-8 | TRBD2 | TRBJ2-7 | NA | 15
TGCAGTGCTAGAGCAGCGGCCAGACAAGAGACCCAGTACTTC | CSARAAARQETQYF | TRBV20-1 | NA | TRBJ2-5 | few | 14
TGCGCCAGCAGCTCCAGGGGGCCCTCCAATGAGCAGTTCTTC | CASSSRGPSNEQFF | TRBV5-1 | TRBD1 | TRBJ2-1 | NA | 14
TGTGCCACTATGGGACTAGCGGGACTCAATGAGCAGTTCTTC | CATMGLAGLNEQFF | TRBV6-5 | TRBD2 | TRBJ2-1 | NA | 14
TGTGCCAGCAGTTTGGGGCCGCACCTCACAGATACGCAGTATTTT | CASSLGPHLTDTQYF | TRBV12-3/TRBV12-4 | NA | TRBJ2-3 | many | 15
TGTGCTAGTGGTTCGGGAACAGGGAGCTTCTACAATGAGCAGTACTTC | CASGSGTGSFYNEQYF | TRBV12-5 | NA | TRBJ2-7 | NA | 16
TGCAGTGCAGGGACTAGCGGGACAGATACGCAGTATTTT | CSAGTSGTDTQYF | TRBV20-1 | TRBD2 | TRBJ2-3 | NA | 13
TGCAGTGCTAGTGGACTAGCGGGAGGGGGTGAGCAGTTCTTC | CSASGLAGGGEQFF | TRBV20-1 | TRBD2 | TRBJ2-1 | NA | 14
TGTGCCAGCAGCTCAAAAGTCGGTACTGAAGCTTTCTTT | CASSSKVGTEAFF | TRBV11-2 | NA | TRBJ1-1 | NA | 13
TGTGCCTGGAGTCCCGGTTGGGAGCAGTTCTTC | CAWSPGWEQFF | TRBV30 | NA | TRBJ2-1 | NA | 11